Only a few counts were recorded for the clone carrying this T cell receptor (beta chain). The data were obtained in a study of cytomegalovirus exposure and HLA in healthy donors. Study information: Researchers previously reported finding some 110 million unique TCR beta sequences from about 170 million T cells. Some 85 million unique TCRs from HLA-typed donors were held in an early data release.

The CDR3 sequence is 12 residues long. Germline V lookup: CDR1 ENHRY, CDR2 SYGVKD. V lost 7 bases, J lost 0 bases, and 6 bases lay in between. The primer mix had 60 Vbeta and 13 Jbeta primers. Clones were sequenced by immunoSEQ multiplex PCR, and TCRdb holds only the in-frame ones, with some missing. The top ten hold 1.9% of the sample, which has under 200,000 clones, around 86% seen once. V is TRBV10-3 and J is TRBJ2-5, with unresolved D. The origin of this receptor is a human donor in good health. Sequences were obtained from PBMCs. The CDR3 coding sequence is TGTGCCATCACCCTGTACCAAGAGACCCAGTACTTC. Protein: CAITLYQETQYF.